Below, 25 T cell receptor beta chains from the same sample are listed, as sequenced in a study of human T cells and chemical hapten exposure. The time point denotes: pre-sensitization, week 0. Treatment given: therapeutic diphenylcyclopropenone sensitization with weekly scalp DPC. A single record per CDR3 protein comes from TCRdb applying MiXCR to the RACE reads. The sample shows approximately 400,000 distinct CDR3 sequences, roughly 5.3% of them seen only once. The sequences come from whole blood, collected in connection with sensitization to the hapten diphenylcyclopropenone (DPC). The receptors were sampled from a woman in her fifties or sixties with alopecia areata. Some clones in this sample may be carry-over from other donors' samples.

This clonotype has ten or more counts. The genes are TRBV12-3 or TRBV12-4 and TRBJ2-6; D uncertain. With 3 bases removed from V and 0 bases from J, the gap between germline ends came to 9 bases. The CDR3 runs 16 residues. The CDR3 DNA follows: TGTGCCAGCAGTTTTGGCGGTAGCTCTGGGGCCAACGTCCTGACTTTC. It codes for CASSFGGSSGANVLTF.

This clonotype was recorded many times. The chain uses TRBV5-1 and TRBJ2-3; 7 nucleotides match TRBD1. Trimming cost V 2 bases and J 1 base; bases outside gene matches: 1. The CDR3 length is 14 residues. Per germline, CDR1 SGHRS and CDR2 YFSETQ. The CDR3 protein is CASSFDRGTDTQYF. CDR3 nucleotide sequence: TGCGCCAGCAGCTTCGACAGGGGCACAGATACGCAGTATTTT.

This clonotype was picked up a small number of times. This chain connects TRBV24-1 to TRBJ2-1; 8 positions match TRBD2. The germline V gene has CDR1 KGHDR and CDR2 SFDVKD. The J segment lost 8 bases and the V segment lost 4 bases, leaving 12 bases of the junction unmatched. The CDR3 covers 16 residues. The CDR3 spells CATSEMGLTSVDEQFF. The CDR3 DNA reads as TGTGCCACCAGTGAAATGGGGTTGACTAGCGTCGATGAGCAGTTCTTC.

This clonotype was seen a handful of times. The chain employs TRBV5-5 and TRBJ1-2; TRBD1 matches at 7 bases. The CDR3 totals 14 residues. CDR1 is SGHKS, CDR2 YYEKEE, per germline (reference sequence). Losses at the gene ends were 1 base for V and 4 bases for J; bases not matched to a gene: 4. DNA of the CDR3: TGTGCCAGCAGCTTGACAGGGGCGAGCTATGGCTACACCTTC. This encodes CASSLTGASYGYTF.

This clonotype has a handful of counts. The chain carries TRBV3-1 and TRBJ1-2; maybe TRBD1 (6 bases). CDR3 length: 14 residues. V was cut by 0 bases and J by 8 bases, with 13 bases left in between. Germline V gene data show CDR1 as LGHDT and CDR2 as YNNKEL (reference sequence). The DNA of the CDR3 is TGTGCCAGCAGCCAAGATATGCAGGGGCGAGGCTACACCTTC. Translating it yields CASSQDMQGRGYTF.

This clonotype occurred many times. J is TRBJ2-5 and V is TRBV28; TRBD2 matches at 8 bases. The CDR3 is 15 amino acids. Germline lookup yields CDR1 MDHEN and CDR2 SYDVKM. V trimming: 4 bases; J trimming: 3 bases; junction bases outside the gene matches: 7. This chain's CDR3 is CASSSGGVGKETQYF. In nucleotides, the CDR3 is TGTGCCAGCAGTTCCGGGGGGGTAGGGAAAGAGACCCAGTACTTC.

V gene TRBV20-1 combines with J gene TRBJ2-3, with 10 bases matching TRBD2. This CDR3 is built from 17 residues. Germline V CDR1 and CDR2: DFQATT, SNEGSKA (reference sequence). V was clipped by 5 bases and J by 0 bases; unmatched bases: 11. The CDR3 spells CSAPNSGRLSSTDTQYF. In DNA, the CDR3 is TGCAGTGCTCCCAATAGCGGGAGGTTATCTAGCACAGATACGCAGTATTTT.

This clonotype was detected only a few times. CDR3: CASSQDLGEESPLHF. The CDR3 DNA reads as TGTGCCAGCAGCCAAGATCTGGGAGAGGAATCACCCCTCCACTTT. The chain uses TRBV4-2 and TRBJ1-6; D unresolved. The CDR3 totals 15 residues. The V end lost 0 bases, the J end lost 10 bases, and 13 bases lay between the germline ends. CDR1 is LGHNA and CDR2 is YNFKEQ in the germline V gene.

The rearrangement uses TRBV20-1 and TRBJ2-4; 7 nucleotides match TRBD1. The trim removed 1 base at V and 1 base at J, leaving 7 bases unmatched. Germline CDR1 is DFQATT and CDR2 is SNEGSKA (reference sequence). The CDR3 has 16 residues. The CDR3 DNA follows: TGCAGTGCTAGAGTGAAGGGGGCGCAGGCCAAAAACATTCAGTACTTC. Residues: CSARVKGAQAKNIQYF.

This clonotype turned up a few times. The V gene is TRBV6-6, the J gene TRBJ1-1, with TRBD1 as a possible D gene (6 bases). Germline V gene lookup returns CDR1 MNHNY and CDR2 SVGAGI (reference sequence). This CDR3 is 12 amino acids long. Trimming pared 7 bases from V and 8 bases from J, leaving 14 bases between. The CDR3 DNA follows: TGTGCCAGCATTCCGTCCGGGACAGAAGCTTTCTTT. It yields the protein CASIPSGTEAFF.

CDR3 sequence (DNA): TGCAGTGCTAGGGTAGCGGGGGTAGAGACCCAGTACTTC. This translates into CSARVAGVETQYF. V usage is TRBV20-1 and J usage is TRBJ2-5; 9 bases are a match to TRBD2. J lost 4 bases, V lost 3 bases, and 3 bases had no gene match. Per the germline V gene, CDR1 is DFQATT and CDR2 is SNEGSKA (reference sequence). The CDR3 has 13 residues.

The sample holds a few counts of this clonotype. The chain employs TRBV5-1 and TRBJ2-7; the match to TRBD2 covers 10 bases. The CDR3 spans 15 residues. Germline values: CDR1 SGHRS, CDR2 YFSETQ. The ends lost 3 bases at V and 4 bases at J; junction bases unmatched: 7. CDR3 sequence: CASSSSAGGVYEQYF. CDR3 sequence (DNA): TGCGCCAGCAGCTCATCAGCGGGAGGGGTGTACGAGCAGTACTTC.

This clonotype was seen only a few times. V gene TRBV28 combines with J gene TRBJ2-7; 10 bases match TRBD1. The CDR3 is 15 amino acids. Germline V CDR1 and CDR2: MDHEN, SYDVKM. With 4 bases clipped from V and 7 bases from J, the junction kept 10 bases outside the gene matches. In DNA form, the CDR3 reads TGTGCCAGCAGTTACCGGGACAGGGGATTGTGGGAGCAGTACTTC. This sequence encodes CASSYRDRGLWEQYF.

Many counts were recorded for this clonotype. The CDR3 bases are TGCAGTGCCCGACCCGGGACCCTAACCTACGAGCAGTACTTC. It codes for CSARPGTLTYEQYF. V gene TRBV20-1 combines with J gene TRBJ2-7; D possibly matches TRBD1 or TRBD2 (5 bases each). The CDR3 has 14 residues. Germline CDR1 reads DFQATT; CDR2 reads SNEGSKA (reference sequence). The V and J ends lost 6 bases and 2 bases respectively, with 17 bases between them.

The V and J genes are TRBV7-3 and TRBJ2-7, with D perhaps assigned TRBD1 or TRBD2 (5 bases each). The CDR3 sequence is 18 residues long. V lost 3 bases and J lost 2, with 23 bases in between. Germline CDR1 reads SGHTA; CDR2 reads FQGTGA. The chain's CDR3 is CASSFPSHRARDPYEQYF. The DNA of the CDR3 is TGTGCCAGCAGCTTCCCCTCACACCGTGCCAGGGACCCCTACGAGCAGTACTTC.

The chain carries TRBV28 and TRBJ2-2, with TRBD1 identical over 8 bases. The CDR3 extends over 14 amino acids. The J segment lost 3 bases and the V segment lost 6 bases, leaving 3 bases of the junction unmatched. CDR1 is MDHEN and CDR2 is SYDVKM in the germline V gene. This CDR3 reads CASRGTGHTGELFF. The CDR3 DNA is TGTGCCAGCAGGGGGACAGGTCACACCGGGGAGCTGTTTTTT.

This clonotype was counted between two and nine times. This rearrangement joins TRBV10-3 to TRBJ1-2, with 9 nucleotides matching TRBD1. The CDR3 loop spans 14 amino acids. Looked up from germline, CDR1 is ENHRY and CDR2 is SYGVKD. J lost 1 base, V lost 7 bases, and 4 bases had no gene match. CDR3 sequence: CAITGTGFNYGYTF. The CDR3 region has the DNA TGTGCCATCACCGGGACAGGGTTTAACTATGGCTACACCTTC.

This clonotype came up many times. This chain links TRBV29-1 with TRBJ2-1, with D possibly being TRBD1 (7 bases). CDR3 length: 13 amino acids. The V end was cut by 5 bases, the J end by 6 bases, with 14 bases between. Germline V lookup: CDR1 SQVTM, CDR2 ANQGSEA. Written as DNA, the CDR3 is TGCAGCGTTTATCAGGGGGGCCTCAATGAGCAGTTCTTC. Its translation: CSVYQGGLNEQFF.

This clonotype occurred many times. The J gene is TRBJ2-1, the V gene TRBV28; TRBD2 matches 13 bases. After removal of 8 bases from V and 5 bases from J, the junction contained 9 bases not matched to a gene. CDR1 is MDHEN and CDR2 is SYDVKM in the germline V gene. The CDR3 has 16 residues. This CDR3 is CASGKGLAGDHNEQFF. For the CDR3, the DNA is TGTGCCAGCGGGAAAGGACTAGCGGGAGACCACAATGAGCAGTTCTTC.

The chain has TRBV5-1 and TRBJ1-1; 7 bases match TRBD1. Unmatched junction bases numbered 6, after V lost 0 bases and J lost 4 bases. There are 15 residues in the CDR3. Germline CDR1 SGHRS, CDR2 YFSETQ. The CDR3 is CASSLDLQGGTEAFF. The CDR3 bases are TGCGCCAGCAGCTTGGATCTCCAGGGGGGCACTGAAGCTTTCTTT.

This chain links TRBV2 with TRBJ2-1; D assignment may be TRBD1 or TRBD2 (5 bases each). The CDR3 is made up of 13 amino acids. The germline gives CDR1 SNHLY, CDR2 FYNNEI. V was pared by 9 bases and J by 5 bases, with 14 bases between. The CDR3 coding sequence is TGTGCCAGGGGGACGGTGATCGACAATGAGCAGTTCTTC. Encoded protein: CARGTVIDNEQFF.

This clonotype was recorded a few times. The rearrangement uses TRBV3-1 and TRBJ2-1; D unresolved. Trimming shortened V by 0 bases and J by 4 bases, and 10 bases separated the two germline ends. The CDR3 extends over 15 amino acids. Germline loops: CDR1 LGHDT, CDR2 YNNKEL (reference sequence). CDR3 amino acids: CASSQEWVVYNEQFF. CDR3 in DNA: TGTGCCAGCAGCCAAGAATGGGTGGTATACAATGAGCAGTTCTTC.

This clonotype was detected ten times or more. The V gene is TRBV7-2, the J gene TRBJ2-3; D unresolved. The CDR3 totals 15 residues. V was clipped by 0 bases and J by 4 bases, with 11 bases between them. Germline V gene sequence: CDR1 SGHTA, CDR2 FQGNSA. This CDR3 reads CASSLAPATSDTQYF. The CDR3 nucleotides are TGTGCCAGCAGCTTAGCGCCCGCCACATCAGATACGCAGTATTTT.

This clonotype was detected many times. The rearrangement joins TRBV27 to TRBJ1-1; D is unresolved. Germline V gene data show CDR1 as MNHEY and CDR2 as SMNVEV (reference sequence). The V end was cut by 3 bases, the J end by 5 bases, with 10 bases between. CDR3 size: 13 residues. CDR3 nucleotides: TGTGCCAGCAGTTTTCCGGGGAATACTGAAGCTTTCTTT. This gives the protein CASSFPGNTEAFF.

V gene TRBV12-3 or TRBV12-4 combines with J gene TRBJ2-2; 9 nucleotides line up with TRBD1. V lost 3 bases to trimming and J lost 6 bases; unmatched junction nucleotides: 5. The CDR3 contains 15 residues. The CDR3 nucleotides are TGTGCCAGCAGTTTGACAGGGGGATCCGCCGGGGAGCTGTTTTTT. It translates to CASSLTGGSAGELFF.